This section outlines one T cell receptor (beta chain) sequence together with its context. Antigen specificity is unknown. This PCR relied on a set of 60 Vbeta primers and 13 Jbeta primers. Measured with immunoSEQ multiplex PCR; TCRdb has only the in-frame clones, and not every one. The sample holds some 120,000 clones. The data were obtained in a study of cytomegalovirus exposure and HLA in healthy donors. Regarding the study as a whole: A missense variant in DCLRE1C was later tied to TCR beta V- and J-gene trimming. Generally TCR sequences proved uncommon, though certain public TCRs appeared in numerous donors.

CDR1 and CDR2 from the germline V gene are SGHRS and YFSETQ. The CDR3 loop spans 14 amino acids. Trimming removed 0 bases from V and 0 bases from J, with 6 bases in between. The gene calls are TRBV5-1 and TRBJ1-1; TRBD1 might be the D (6 bases). Source material: PBMCs. This sequence was found in a man aged 40-55 years in good health and CMV-seropositive. The CDR3 protein is CASSLDRVNTEAFF. The DNA for the CDR3 is TGCGCCAGCAGCTTGGACAGGGTGAACACTGAAGCTTTCTTT.